The entry that follows covers one T cell receptor beta chain sequence. These data are taken from a study of blood T cell repertoires in COVID-19. Across the whole study: There were acute and convalescent COVID-19 samples, and they came from the United States, Italy and Spain. T cells, B-cell-depleted T cells, or PBMCs provided the cDNA or gDNA that served as material.

CDR3 length: 14 residues. Germline V lookup: CDR1 SNHLY, CDR2 FYNNEI. Trimming shortened V by 7 bases and J by 0 bases, and 13 bases separated the two germline ends. Per the original methods: Amplified reference gene primers provided the basis for estimating nucleated cell counts. Only in-frame clones appear in the TCRdb table, and some are missing; sequencing was by immunoSEQ multiplex PCR. The DNA was the basis for D and trimming; V, J and clone size are from that table. The sample holds 40,000 to 60,000 clones, approximately 85% seen once. This TCR derives from a human donor in a cohort sampled during active COVID-19. Sequencing was performed on peripheral blood. The rearrangement uses TRBV2 and TRBJ2-7; TRBD2 is a possible D gene (5 bases). CDR3 coding DNA: TGTGCCAGCAATTCGGAGGCCGGCTCCTACGAGCAGTACTTC. Protein: CASNSEAGSYEQYF. The variable domain in full, with the rest retrieved from reference TRBV2 and TRBJ2-7, is EPEVTQTPSHQVTQMGQEVILRCVPISNHLYFYWYRQILGQKVEFLVSFYNNEISEKSEIFDDQFSVERPDGSNFTLKIRSTKLEDSAMYFCASNSEAGSYEQYFGPGTRLTVT.